The clone carrying this TCR beta chain was recorded at least ten times. What it binds is unknown. These data are taken from a study of blood T cells in healthy people across ages. CDR3 length equals 20 residues. Germline lookup yields CDR1 LGHNA and CDR2 YSLEER. Germline trimming cut 4 bases from V and 0 bases from J; bases unmatched to any gene: 16. PCR was performed a second time for about 7 to 12 cycles using a sample-barcoded 5' primer and a J-beta primer mix. Each cDNA was tagged by a template-switch adaptor containing 12 random nucleotides. TCRdb fed the 5' RACE reads into MiXCR, producing one record per CDR3 protein. The table includes hundreds of thousands of distinct CDR3 sequences, 45% to 60% detected once. The study, taken as a whole, reports: Total diversity from one million sequenced T cells was likely underestimated.

The chain combines TRBV4-3 with TRBJ2-3; 10 bases map to TRBD2. Sequenced input: blood. The origin of this receptor is a man aged 55 to 69 in good health. The CDR3 nucleotides are TGCGCCAGCAGCCGAGAAGTTAAGGCTAGCGGGAGATTAAGCACAGATACGCAGTATTTT. Translation: CASSREVKASGRLSTDTQYF.